This entry lists 16 T cell receptor beta chains sequenced from one sample in a study of blood T cell repertoires in COVID-19. Sequenced by immunoSEQ multiplex PCR; TCRdb stores in-frame clones only, minus some. This table holds just under 150,000 clones, about 88% found once. The sequenced sample consisted of peripheral blood. Every receptor here comes from a human donor with acute or convalescent COVID-19. The donor label of this sample is uncertain.

Written as DNA, the CDR3 is TGTGCCTGGAGCGCTTGGACCGGGGGTTCCAATTCACCCCTCCACTTT. Protein sequence: CAWSAWTGGSNSPLHF. V and J are TRBV30 and TRBJ1-6, with D maybe TRBD1 (5 bases). Germline V gene sequence: CDR1 GTSNPN, CDR2 SVGIG (reference sequence). The ends were cut back, 3 bases at V and 7 bases at J, with 19 bases in the middle. The CDR3 has 16 residues.

This rearrangement joins TRBV6-5 to TRBJ1-2; D uncertain. Trimming shortened V by 4 bases and J by 6 bases, and 9 bases separated the two germline ends. This CDR3 has 12 amino acids. Germline V CDR1 and CDR2: MNHEY, SVGAGI. Here the CDR3 DNA reads TGTGCCAGCAGTTCCTGGCCCCATGGCTACACCTTC. Its translation: CASSSWPHGYTF.

The chain has TRBV30 and TRBJ2-3, with 8 bases fitting TRBD1. The ends lost 1 base at V and 5 bases at J; junction bases unmatched: 8. The CDR3 sequence is 15 residues long. The germline CDR1 and CDR2 sequences are GTSNPN and SVGIG (reference sequence). The CDR3 region is CAWSAGTGDGDTQYF. CDR3 bases: TGTGCCTGGAGTGCCGGGACAGGCGACGGAGATACGCAGTATTTT.

The chain is built from TRBV11-3 and TRBJ2-3; 11 positions match TRBD2. The CDR3 is 17 amino acids. CDR1 is SGHNT and CDR2 is YENEEA in the germline V gene. V gave up 4 bases and J gave up 2 bases; unmatched junction bases: 8. CDR3 residues: CASSSTTSGSLTDTQYF. The CDR3 DNA is TGTGCCAGCAGCTCCACCACTAGCGGGAGTCTCACAGATACGCAGTATTTT. The whole variable domain, remainder taken from reference TRBV11-3 and TRBJ2-3, is EAGVVQSPRYKIIEKKQPVAFWCNPISGHNTLYWYLQNLGQGPELLIRYENEEAVDDSQLPKDRFSAERLKGVDSTLKIQPAELGDSAVYLCASSSTTSGSLTDTQYFGPGTRLTVL.

This clone is a singleton in its sample. This chain links TRBV10-3 with TRBJ2-2; no clear D. CDR1 ENHRY and CDR2 SYGVKD come from the germline V gene. Trimming removed 2 bases at V and 0 bases at J, with 10 bases between. The length of the CDR3 is 16 residues. The CDR3 DNA is TGTGCCATCAGTGAGCCGGTTAACCCGAACACCGGGGAGCTGTTTTTT. Amino acids: CAISEPVNPNTGELFF.

The chain uses TRBV6-6 and TRBJ2-7; TRBD2 matches 8 bases. This CDR3 has 13 amino acids. J lost 7 bases, V lost 5 bases, and 7 bases had no gene match. Germline CDR1 and CDR2: MNHNY and SVGAGI (reference sequence). In DNA form, the CDR3 reads TGTGCCAGCAGTCCAGCGGGGGCGGGGGAGCAGTACTTC. It yields the protein CASSPAGAGEQYF.

This chain connects TRBV6-6 to TRBJ1-2; a weak D match, TRBD1 (6 bases). Germline V gene sequence: CDR1 MNHNY, CDR2 SVGAGI (reference sequence). V lost 6 bases and J 2 bases, leaving 16 bases between the germline ends. CDR3 length: 15 amino acids. CDR3 in amino acids: CASSLLTTGNYGYTF. In DNA form, the CDR3 reads TGTGCCAGCAGCCTATTAACTACAGGGAACTATGGCTACACCTTC.

The chain couples TRBV10-3 to TRBJ1-6; 9 bases fit TRBD1. The trim removed 6 bases at V and 6 bases at J, leaving 3 bases unmatched. CDR1 and CDR2 (germline): ENHRY, SYGVKD. The CDR3 loop spans 14 amino acids. The CDR3 DNA reads TGTGCCATCAGCCCGGGACAGGGTAATTCACCCCTCCACTTT. Translated, it gives CAISPGQGNSPLHF.

The chain joins TRBV29-1 to TRBJ1-2; D is unclear. The germline gives CDR1 SQVTM, CDR2 ANQGSEA. The CDR3 is 12 amino acids. V lost 3 bases, J lost 1 base, and 6 bases lay in between. The CDR3 here is CSVEGSNYGYTF. CDR3 DNA sequence: TGCAGCGTTGAGGGCAGTAACTATGGCTACACCTTC.

The V and J genes are TRBV30 and TRBJ2-7; 7 bases are a match to TRBD2. Looked up from germline, CDR1 is GTSNPN and CDR2 is SVGIG (reference sequence). After removal of 1 base from V and 0 bases from J, the junction contained 6 bases not matched to a gene. The CDR3 is 15 residues long. The DNA of the CDR3 is TGTGCCTGGAGTGGAGGACTAGAAATCTCCTACGAGCAGTACTTC. It is translated as CAWSGGLEISYEQYF. Full variable domain (rest looked up from reference TRBV30 and TRBJ2-7): SQTIHQWPATLVQPVGSPLSLECTVEGTSNPNLYWYRQAAGRGLQLLFYSVGIGQISSEVPQNLSASRPQDRQFILSSKKLLLSDSGFYLCAWSGGLEISYEQYFGPGTRLTVT.

The J gene is TRBJ1-2, the V gene TRBV7-2; D may be TRBD1 (5 bases). V dropped 0 bases and J dropped 2 bases, with 10 bases sitting between them. Germline V gene data show CDR1 as SGHTA and CDR2 as FQGNSA. The CDR3 spans 15 residues. The CDR3 region is CASSLAGGKNYGYTF. The DNA of the CDR3 is TGTGCCAGCAGCTTAGCGGGGGGGAAGAACTATGGCTACACCTTC.

The chain carries TRBV4-1 and TRBJ2-2; 9 nucleotides align to TRBD2. J was trimmed by 8 bases and V by 0 bases; bases with no gene match: 13. The CDR3 length is 18 residues. The germline V gene encodes CDR1 MGHRA and CDR2 YSYEKL. Here the CDR3 reads CASSQDEAGGQHLGELFF. In nucleotides, the CDR3 is TGCGCCAGCAGCCAAGATGAAGCGGGGGGCCAGCACCTGGGGGAGCTGTTTTTT.

This chain uses TRBV3-1 (or the pseudogene TRBV3-2) with TRBJ1-2, with a weak D call TRBD1 (5 bases). This CDR3 is built from 12 residues. The germline V gene encodes CDR1 LGHDT and CDR2 YNNKEL (reference sequence). Trimming left V 5 bases short and J 7 bases short, with 11 bases between. The CDR3 here is CASSAREVGYTF. The CDR3 nucleotides are TGTGCCAGCAGCGCCAGGGAGGTTGGCTACACCTTC.

The chain uses TRBV5-1 and TRBJ1-4; D not certain. The germline V and J ends were trimmed by 4 bases and 5 bases, with 15 bases remaining between them. The CDR3 loop spans 15 amino acids. The germline V gene encodes CDR1 SGHRS and CDR2 YFSETQ. The CDR3 DNA is TGCGCCAGCAGCCAGGCGGGTCTTTGGAATGAAAAACTGTTTTTT. It yields the protein CASSQAGLWNEKLFF. The complete variable domain, with remaining parts taken from reference TRBV5-1 and TRBJ1-4, reads KAGVTQTPRYLIKTRGQQVTLSCSPISGHRSVSWYQQTPGQGLQFLFEYFSETQRNKGNFPGRFSGRQFSNSRSEMNVSTLELGDSALYLCASSQAGLWNEKLFFGSGTQLSVL.

The CDR3 bases are TGTGCCAGCCGACAATCACAGGGGCCCTACGAGCAGTACTTC. Encoded protein: CASRQSQGPYEQYF. The V and J genes are TRBV6-5 and TRBJ2-7, with 7 bases identical to TRBD1. The CDR3 is 14 residues long. Germline V gives CDR1 MNHEY, CDR2 SVGAGI. V lost 8 bases and J lost 2; bases outside the gene matches: 9.

The rearrangement links TRBV5-6 to TRBJ2-3, with D perhaps matching TRBD2 (6 bases). This CDR3 is 15 amino acids long. From germline, CDR1 is SGHDT and CDR2 YYEEEE. V was clipped by 0 bases and J by 2 bases, with 10 bases between them. In nucleotides, the CDR3 is TGTGCCAGCAGCTTGGTTCGGGGGATCACAGATACGCAGTATTTT. It yields the protein CASSLVRGITDTQYF.